This TCR beta chain was observed in a study of shared clonotypes between healthy human individuals. Study-wide findings and caveats: Richness estimates generally favored naive over memory subsets. With few donors, the genetic and exposure-history diversity represented was limited.

In this sample, this clone turned up once. The antigen is not known. The sorted-subset replicate PCRs were given 150 to 200 ng DNA, which is tens of thousands of T cell genomes. TCRdb's table, derived via immunoSEQ multiplex PCR, lists solely in-frame clones and lacks some. The sample shows about 2.4 million clones, approximately 94% of them seen only once. The TCR sequence derives from a man aged 18 to 30 in good health. Some clones in this sample may be carry-over from other donors' samples. The sequenced sample consisted of naive CD4+ T cells from PBMCs. Noted subset: CD45RA+ positively selected.

CDR3 DNA: TGTGCCAGCAGCTTAGCTGGGTTCCAAGAGACCCAGTACTTC. It specifies CASSLAGFQETQYF. V is TRBV11-2 and J is TRBJ2-5; D remains ambiguous. The length of the CDR3 is 14 residues. Trimming stripped 1 base from V and 1 base from J, with 7 bases between. The germline CDR1 and CDR2 sequences are SGHAT and FQNNGV.